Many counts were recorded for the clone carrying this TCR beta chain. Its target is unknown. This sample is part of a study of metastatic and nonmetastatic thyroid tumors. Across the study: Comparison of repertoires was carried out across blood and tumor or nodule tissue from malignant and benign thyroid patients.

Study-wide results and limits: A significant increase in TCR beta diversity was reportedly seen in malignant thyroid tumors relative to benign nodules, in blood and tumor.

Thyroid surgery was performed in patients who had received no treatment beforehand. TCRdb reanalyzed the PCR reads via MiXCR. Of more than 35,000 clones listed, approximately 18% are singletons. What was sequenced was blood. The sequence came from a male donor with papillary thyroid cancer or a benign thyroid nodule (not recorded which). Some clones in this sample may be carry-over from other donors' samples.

The CDR3 reads CASSFAQENQPQHF. DNA of the CDR3: TGTGCCAGCAGTTTCGCCCAGGAGAATCAGCCCCAGCATTTT. The chain carries TRBV12-3 or TRBV12-4 and TRBJ1-5; D gene unclear. V shed 3 bases and J shed 4 bases, with 10 bases lying between them. The CDR3 has 14 amino acids.